The sequence of this T cell receptor (beta chain) was determined in a study of blood T cell repertoires in COVID-19. Across the whole study: Whether acute or convalescent, the COVID-19 samples came from the United States, Italy and Spain. Sources were T cells, B-cell-depleted T cells, or PBMCs; the material itself was cDNA or gDNA.

This clone has only a few counts. Per the original methods: Quantification of nucleated cells was approximated via reference gene primer amplification. Generated by immunoSEQ multiplex PCR, the TCRdb table keeps only in-frame clones and is missing some. For V, J and clone size, that table is used; D and trimming come from the DNA. The sample lists approximately 400,000 clones; roughly 80% were seen once. The CDR3 sequence is 15 residues long. Germline CDR1 is MNHEY and CDR2 is SVGAGI. The junction had 5 bases not matched to a gene; V was cut back by 6 bases and J by 0 bases. The chain joins TRBV6-5 to TRBJ2-7; 10 nucleotides match TRBD2. Sequencing was done on a sample of peripheral blood. The TCR was taken from a human donor with acute or convalescent COVID-19. The donor label of this sample is uncertain. CDR3 nucleotide sequence: TGTGCCAGCAGAACTAGCGGGAAAATCTCCTACGAGCAGTACTTC. This codes for CASRTSGKISYEQYF.